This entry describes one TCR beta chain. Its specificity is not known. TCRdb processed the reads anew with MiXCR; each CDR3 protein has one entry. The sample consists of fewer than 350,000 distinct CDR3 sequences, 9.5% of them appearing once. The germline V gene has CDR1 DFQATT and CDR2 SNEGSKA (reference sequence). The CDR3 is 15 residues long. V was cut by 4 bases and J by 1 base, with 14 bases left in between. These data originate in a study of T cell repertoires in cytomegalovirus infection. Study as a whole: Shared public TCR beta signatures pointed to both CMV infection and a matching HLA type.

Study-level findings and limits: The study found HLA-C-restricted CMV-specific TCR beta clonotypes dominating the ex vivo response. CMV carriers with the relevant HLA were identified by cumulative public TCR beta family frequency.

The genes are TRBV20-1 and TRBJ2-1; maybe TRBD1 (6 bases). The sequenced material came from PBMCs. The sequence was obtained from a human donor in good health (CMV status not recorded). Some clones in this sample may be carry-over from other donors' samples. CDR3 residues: CSAKAGATSYNEQFF. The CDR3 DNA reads TGCAGTGCTAAGGCAGGGGCCACATCCTACAATGAGCAGTTCTTC.